A single sample is the source of the 3 T cell receptor beta chains below, sequenced in a study of blood T cell repertoires in COVID-19 (dated by TCRdb to 2019 to 2021). The method was the immunoSEQ multiplex PCR assay. The source is immuneACCESS, and TCRdb retained only in-frame sequences with V and J called. Part of the clones is not carried over; for the studies checked, unresolved V genes explain less than half of this, and the remainder is unexplained. This sample comprises around 130,000 clones, approximately 85% of them detected only once. Of the sample, 2.5% to 3% is held by the ten largest clones. The sample was peripheral blood. The receptors originated from a man in his fifties with acute or convalescent COVID-19.

The V gene is TRBV6-5, the J gene TRBJ1-1, with D possibly being TRBD1 (6 bases). The length of the CDR3 is 13 residues. CDR1 is MNHEY and CDR2 is SVGAGI in the germline V gene. V was shortened by 8 bases and J by 4 bases, with 14 bases between the two germline ends. The DNA of the CDR3 is TGTGCCAGCGCCGTAACAGGGAGCACTGAAGCTTTCTTT. This translates into CASAVTGSTEAFF.

The chain is built from TRBV9 and TRBJ1-3; unclear D gene. Per the germline V gene, CDR1 is SGDLS and CDR2 is YYNGEE. The CDR3 is 14 amino acids. The V end was cut by 3 bases, the J end by 4 bases, with 11 bases between. The CDR3 sequence is CASSGSSGGNTIYF. The CDR3 DNA sequence: TGTGCCAGCAGCGGTAGTTCGGGAGGAAACACCATATATTTT.

The chain employs TRBV6-5 and TRBJ1-6, with D unclear. Germline V CDR1 and CDR2: MNHEY, SVGAGI. Trimming removed 0 bases from V and 14 bases from J, with 14 bases in between. The CDR3 extends over 14 amino acids. In DNA, the CDR3 is TGTGCCAGCAGTTACTCGATGCTGGAGTCGGCCCTCCACTTT. Translating it yields CASSYSMLESALHF.